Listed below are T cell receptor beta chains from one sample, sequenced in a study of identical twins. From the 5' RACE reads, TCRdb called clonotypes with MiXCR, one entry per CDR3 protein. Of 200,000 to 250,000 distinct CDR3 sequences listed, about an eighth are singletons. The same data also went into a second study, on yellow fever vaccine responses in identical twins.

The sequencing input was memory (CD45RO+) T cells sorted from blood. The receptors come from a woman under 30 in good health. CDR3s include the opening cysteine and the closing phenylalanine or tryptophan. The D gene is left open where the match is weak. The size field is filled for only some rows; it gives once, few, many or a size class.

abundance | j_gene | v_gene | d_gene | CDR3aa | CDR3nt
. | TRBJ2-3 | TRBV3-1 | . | CASSPTGNTRDTQYF | TGTGCCAGCAGCCCCACCGGGAACACGAGAGATACGCAGTATTTT
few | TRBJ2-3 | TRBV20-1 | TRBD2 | CSASLASGSTDTQYF | TGCAGTGCTAGTCTAGCTAGCGGGAGCACAGATACGCAGTATTTT
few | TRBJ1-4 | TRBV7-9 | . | CASSLDGTLGEKLFF | TGTGCCAGCAGCTTAGACGGGACCCTCGGAGAAAAACTGTTTTTT
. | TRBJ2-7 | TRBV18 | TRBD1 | CASSPIGQGVSEQYF | TGTGCCAGCTCACCAATAGGACAGGGGGTCTCCGAGCAGTACTTC
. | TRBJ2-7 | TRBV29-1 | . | CSVGSGRREQYF | TGCAGCGTTGGGTCGGGGCGGAGGGAGCAGTACTTC
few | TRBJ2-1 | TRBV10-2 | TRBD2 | CASSELAGVGEQFF | TGCGCCAGCAGTGAACTAGCGGGAGTAGGTGAGCAGTTCTTC
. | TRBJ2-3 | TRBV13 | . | CTSSSARLMGGQMDTQYF | TGTACCAGCAGCTCCGCGCGTTTGATGGGGGGGCAGATGGATACGCAGTATTTT
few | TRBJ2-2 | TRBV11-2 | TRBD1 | CASRGQGVDTGELFF | TGTGCCAGCCGGGGACAGGGGGTCGACACCGGGGAGCTGTTTTTT
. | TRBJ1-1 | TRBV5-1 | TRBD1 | CASSLGTGMNTEAFF | TGCGCCAGCAGCCTAGGGACAGGTATGAACACTGAAGCTTTCTTT
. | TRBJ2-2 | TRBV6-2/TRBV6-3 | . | CASSYDRTDKNTNTGELFF | TGTGCCAGCAGTTACGATCGGACAGATAAAAATACGAACACCGGGGAGCTGTTTTTT
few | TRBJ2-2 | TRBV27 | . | CASRWAMQDPTGELFF | TGTGCCAGCAGGTGGGCTATGCAGGATCCCACCGGGGAGCTGTTTTTT
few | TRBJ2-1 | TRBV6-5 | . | CASSYSWLGSSYNEQFF | TGTGCCAGCAGTTACTCCTGGTTGGGAAGCTCCTACAATGAGCAGTTCTTC
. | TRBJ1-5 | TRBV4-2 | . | CASSHGLVLSNQPQHF | TGTGCCAGCAGCCACGGGCTCGTGCTTAGCAATCAGCCCCAGCATTTT
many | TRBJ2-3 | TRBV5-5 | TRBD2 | CASTRTSLAALGDTQYF | TGTGCCAGCACCCGGACCTCTCTAGCGGCGTTAGGGGATACGCAGTATTTT
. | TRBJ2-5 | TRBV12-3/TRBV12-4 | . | CASSQRHQETQYF | TGTGCCAGCAGCCAACGGCACCAAGAGACCCAGTACTTC
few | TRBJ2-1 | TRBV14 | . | CASSQVQGRYNEQFF | TGTGCCAGCAGCCAAGTCCAGGGGAGGTACAATGAGCAGTTCTTC
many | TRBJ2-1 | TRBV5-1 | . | CASSLVGARSYNEQFF | TGCGCCAGCAGCTTGGTAGGCGCCCGCTCCTACAATGAGCAGTTCTTC